This TCR beta chain appears in the sequencing data of a study of T cell responses to AZD1222 COVID-19 vaccine. Overall study findings and caveats: Repertoires were obtained only post-peak T cell response. Nearly half of spike-specific TCRs reportedly target variant regions that are unmutated in the B.1.351 and B.1.1.7 variants.

The CDR3 runs to 15 residues. Trimming stripped 4 bases from V and 0 bases from J, with 10 bases between. The germline V gene encodes CDR1 SGHTA and CDR2 FQGNSA. As to this clone: Its matching antigen is unknown.

Sequencing was performed with immunoSEQ multiplex PCR; in TCRdb, only in-frame clones are kept and a portion is missing. This table has around 120,000 clones, 85% to 90% appearing once. The TCR originated in an adult in good health. The genes are TRBV7-2 and TRBJ1-3, with D possibly matching TRBD1 (6 bases). Sequences were derived from peripheral blood, sampled on day 0 of AZD1222 vaccination. DNA of the CDR3: TGTGCCAGCAGCTCCAGCAGGGGCTCTGGAAACACCATATATTTT. Residues: CASSSSRGSGNTIYF.